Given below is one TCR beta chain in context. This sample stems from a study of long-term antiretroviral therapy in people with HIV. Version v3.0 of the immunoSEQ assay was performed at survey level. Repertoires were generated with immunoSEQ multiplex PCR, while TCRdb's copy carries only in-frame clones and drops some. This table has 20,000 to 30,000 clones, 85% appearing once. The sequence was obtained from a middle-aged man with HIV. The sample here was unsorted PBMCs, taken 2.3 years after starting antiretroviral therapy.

CDR3 residues: CASSPWNLYEQYF. DNA of the CDR3: TGTGCCAGCAGCCCGTGGAATCTCTACGAGCAGTACTTC. This chain connects TRBV9 to TRBJ2-7; D uncertain. This CDR3 has 13 amino acids. Trimming took off 4 bases at V and 3 bases at J, with 11 bases between the two ends. Germline CDR1 is SGDLS and CDR2 is YYNGEE.